A single sample is the source of the 20 T cell receptor beta chains below, sequenced in a study of blood T cell repertoires in COVID-19. The table came from immunoSEQ multiplex PCR; TCRdb's copy has only in-frame clones and leaves some out. The sample has about 230,000 clones; roughly 90% are singletons. Material: PBMCs or T cells enriched from blood (not recorded which). Receptors originate from a woman aged 45-65 years in a cohort exposed to, infected with or recovered from COVID-19 (not recorded which).

The chain joins TRBV15 to TRBJ2-1, with D uncertain. The CDR3 runs 12 residues. Trimming left V 5 bases short and J 9 bases short, with 11 bases between. Germline-derived CDR1 and CDR2 are LNHNV and YYDKDF (reference sequence). The CDR3 region has the DNA TGTGCCACCAGCCCCGGGTGGGTTGAGCAGTTCTTC. Translation: CATSPGWVEQFF.

The J gene is TRBJ1-5, the V gene TRBV4-2; possible D gene TRBD1, 6 bases. The CDR3 totals 18 residues. CDR1 is LGHNA and CDR2 is YNFKEQ in the germline V gene. V was pared by 0 bases and J by 5 bases, with 20 bases between. The DNA of the CDR3 is TGTGCCAGCAGCCAAGACCCCGGGGGGCAGGGGAGAGATCAGCCCCAGCATTTT. Translated: CASSQDPGGQGRDQPQHF.

The chain joins TRBV5-4 to TRBJ2-1; 9 bases fit TRBD1. Germline CDR1 SGHNT, CDR2 YYREEE (reference sequence). This CDR3 contains 15 residues. With V trimmed by 2 bases and J by 6 bases, 6 bases remained unmatched. The CDR3 sequence is CASSLPGQGTNEQFF. The CDR3 nucleotides read TGTGCCAGCAGCTTACCGGGACAGGGAACCAATGAGCAGTTCTTC.

This clone was observed a few times. The chain employs TRBV5-4 and TRBJ2-7, with 9 bases matching TRBD1. This CDR3 is built from 15 residues. With 4 bases clipped from V and 4 bases from J, the junction kept 9 bases outside the gene matches. Germline V CDR1 and CDR2: SGHNT, YYREEE (reference sequence). The CDR3 spells CASSAAGTGLYEQYF. As DNA, the CDR3 is TGTGCCAGCAGCGCGGCCGGGACAGGGTTGTACGAGCAGTACTTC.

The chain carries TRBV7-2 and TRBJ1-3, with 8 positions matching TRBD1. CDR1 is SGHTA and CDR2 is FQGNSA in the germline V gene. V gave up 3 bases and J gave up 7 bases; unmatched junction bases: 8. The length of the CDR3 is 15 residues. CDR3 DNA: TGTGCCAGCAGCTTCTCGACAGGGGTGATGAACACCATATATTTT. Amino acids: CASSFSTGVMNTIYF.

This sequence joins TRBV5-1 and TRBJ2-3; TRBD2 matches at 7 bases. Losses at the gene ends were 7 bases for V and 0 bases for J; bases not matched to a gene: 5. This CDR3 is built from 14 residues. Germline CDR1 SGHRS, CDR2 YFSETQ. The CDR3 spells CASYLAASTDTQYF. The CDR3 DNA reads TGCGCCAGCTACCTAGCGGCAAGCACAGATACGCAGTATTTT.

The chain has TRBV24-1 and TRBJ2-7; 7 nucleotides match TRBD1. The ends lost 4 bases at V and 2 bases at J; junction bases unmatched: 7. The CDR3 length is 15 residues. CDR1 is KGHDR and CDR2 is SFDVKD in the germline V gene. The CDR3 DNA reads as TGTGCCACCAGTGAACACCGACAGGGACCCTACGAGCAGTACTTC. Translated: CATSEHRQGPYEQYF.

The count of this clone is one. The CDR3 is CASSPGNTPDTQYF. The CDR3 nucleotides are TGCGCCAGCAGCCCGGGTAACACCCCGGATACGCAGTATTTT. The rearrangement joins TRBV5-1 to TRBJ2-3; D uncertain. The CDR3 loop spans 14 amino acids. V lost 4 bases and J lost 6, with 15 bases in between. The V gene's germline CDR1 is SGHRS and CDR2 YFSETQ.

The V call is TRBV18, the J call TRBJ2-5; D is perhaps TRBD2 (5 bases). CDR1 and CDR2 (germline): KGHSH, LQKENI. V gave up 5 bases and J gave up 5 bases, with 12 bases separating them. CDR3 size: 13 residues. The CDR3 sequence: CASSGEGRETQYF. The CDR3 DNA reads as TGTGCCAGCTCAGGTGAGGGTCGGGAGACCCAGTACTTC.

The chain recombines TRBV3-1 (or the pseudogene TRBV3-2) with TRBJ1-2; a possible D gene is TRBD1 (6 bases). This CDR3 is 16 amino acids long. In germline, CDR1 is LGHDT, CDR2 YNNKEL (reference sequence). V was clipped by 1 base and J by 3 bases, with 15 bases between them. For the CDR3, the DNA is TGTGCCAGCAGCCAAGCAGCCCTGTCAGGGGACTATGGCTACACCTTC. It is translated as CASSQAALSGDYGYTF.

This clone showed up just a few times. The chain employs TRBV5-5 and TRBJ1-6; 11 bases agree with TRBD1. Germline-derived CDR1 and CDR2 are SGHKS and YYEKEE (reference sequence). J gave up 7 bases and V 2 bases, and 5 bases lay outside the gene matches. This CDR3 comprises 16 residues. The CDR3 nucleotides are TGTGCCAGCAGCTTTGGACAGGGGGCTCGGAATTCACCCCTCCACTTT. It translates to CASSFGQGARNSPLHF.

V gene TRBV5-6 combines with J gene TRBJ2-7; 10 bases map to TRBD1. V shed 0 bases, J shed 6 bases, and the junction held 6 bases outside the gene matches. CDR1 and CDR2 from the germline V gene are SGHDT and YYEEEE. The CDR3 is 15 amino acids. The CDR3, as DNA: TGTGCCAGCAGCTTGGGACAGGGGGCTTTCCGCGAGCAGTACTTC. It translates to CASSLGQGAFREQYF.

V usage is TRBV6-4 and J usage is TRBJ2-1, with 8 bases that match TRBD1. Trimming removed 6 bases from V and 8 bases from J; junction bases left unmatched: 9. This CDR3 contains 14 residues. Germline CDR1 reads MRHNA; CDR2 reads SNTAGT. DNA of the CDR3: TGTGCCAGCAGCAGGGACAGGCTCTCCGATGAGCAGTTCTTC. Its translation is CASSRDRLSDEQFF.

The V gene is TRBV6-6, the J gene TRBJ1-1; no reliable D call. This CDR3 contains 11 residues. Germline CDR1 MNHNY, CDR2 SVGAGI (reference sequence). With 5 bases removed from V and 10 bases from J, the gap between germline ends came to 11 bases. The CDR3 DNA is TGTGCCAGCAGTAACGTCGGTGGAGCTTTCTTT. Protein: CASSNVGGAFF.

In this sample, this clone is large. The chain links TRBV7-3 to TRBJ2-7; 7 nucleotides match TRBD2. The length of the CDR3 is 12 residues. CDR1 is SGHTA and CDR2 is FQGTGA in the germline V gene. The V and J ends lost 7 bases and 5 bases, in that order; junction bases with no gene match: 5. The CDR3 sequence is CASMWEGHEQYF. The CDR3, as DNA: TGTGCCAGCATGTGGGAGGGACACGAGCAGTACTTC.

Here the CDR3 DNA reads TGTGCCAGCAGCCAACTTAGTCTAGCGGGGGGAAAGCAGTACTTC. Its translation is CASSQLSLAGGKQYF. The chain combines TRBV11-2 with TRBJ2-7; 11 nucleotides align to TRBD2. The CDR3 has 15 residues. The ends lost 5 bases at V and 8 bases at J; junction bases unmatched: 11. Germline V gene lookup returns CDR1 SGHAT and CDR2 FQNNGV.

This clone was observed a few times. The chain is built from TRBV11-3 and TRBJ2-7, with 7 bases fitting TRBD2. V lost 5 bases to trimming and J lost 3 bases; unmatched junction nucleotides: 7. The CDR3 covers 14 residues. CDR1 is SGHNT, CDR2 YENEEA, per germline. The CDR3 sequence is CASSQGRGIYEQYF. The CDR3 region has the DNA TGTGCCAGCAGCCAAGGGAGGGGTATCTACGAGCAGTACTTC.

V gene TRBV30 combines with J gene TRBJ1-2, with D perhaps matching TRBD1 (5 bases). Per the germline V gene, CDR1 is GTSNPN and CDR2 is SVGIG (reference sequence). CDR3 length equals 11 residues. Deletions cut 2 bases from V and 8 bases from J, with 9 bases between. CDR3 sequence (DNA): TGTGCCTGGAGTATTGGGGGGGGCTACACCTTC. Amino acids: CAWSIGGGYTF.

V is TRBV18 and J is TRBJ1-3, with 7 bases lining up with TRBD1. The ends lost 6 bases at V and 2 bases at J; junction bases unmatched: 7. CDR3 length: 15 residues. CDR1 is KGHSH and CDR2 is LQKENI in the germline V gene. DNA for the CDR3: TGTGCCAGCTCTCCGACAGGGACAGCTGGAAACACCATATATTTT. Translating it yields CASSPTGTAGNTIYF.

This chain uses TRBV30 with TRBJ1-4; TRBD1 is a possible D gene (5 bases). The CDR3 totals 15 residues. CDR1 is GTSNPN and CDR2 is SVGIG in the germline V gene (reference sequence). V lost 2 bases and J lost 4, with 14 bases in between. The chain's CDR3 is CAWSFTDRFNEKLFF. Here the CDR3 DNA reads TGTGCCTGGAGTTTCACAGACAGATTTAATGAAAAACTGTTTTTT.